The 11 T cell receptor beta chains in this list originate from one sample, sequenced in a study of blood T cell repertoires in COVID-19. Here immunoSEQ multiplex PCR was the method, and the copy in TCRdb shows in-frame clones only, minus some. Here the sample spans about 46,000 clones, 88% being singletons. Input material: peripheral blood. Every receptor here comes from a human donor with active COVID-19. The donor label of this sample is uncertain.

The chain has TRBV19 and TRBJ1-1, with 8 bases aligning to TRBD1. Looked up from germline, CDR1 is LNHDA and CDR2 is SQIVND (reference sequence). This CDR3 is built from 16 residues. V shed 2 bases, J shed 6 bases, and the junction held 11 bases outside the gene matches. The CDR3 spells CASSILTRGHEAEAFF. CDR3 in DNA: TGTGCCAGTAGTATATTGACCAGGGGGCATGAGGCTGAAGCTTTCTTT.

The rearrangement links TRBV6-4 to TRBJ2-1; 14 nucleotides align to TRBD2. The J segment lost 9 bases and the V segment lost 2 bases, leaving 0 bases of the junction unmatched. This CDR3 region has 14 residues. Germline values: CDR1 MRHNA, CDR2 SNTAGT. The CDR3 reads CASSDGLAGGEQFF. The DNA of the CDR3 is TGTGCCAGCAGTGACGGACTAGCGGGAGGTGAGCAGTTCTTC.

DNA for the CDR3: TGTGCCAGCAGTTTAGGGACAGGGCCGATCTCTGGAAACACCATATATTTT. It codes for CASSLGTGPISGNTIYF. The chain couples TRBV2 to TRBJ1-3; 9 bases align to TRBD1. The V segment lost 5 bases and the J segment 0 bases; nucleotides outside the gene matches: 8. This CDR3 is 17 amino acids long. Germline V lookup: CDR1 SNHLY, CDR2 FYNNEI.

This chain joins TRBV7-3 and TRBJ2-3, with D maybe TRBD1 (5 bases). CDR1 SGHTA and CDR2 FQGTGA come from the germline V gene. CDR3 length: 14 amino acids. V was pared by 5 bases and J by 2 bases, with 11 bases between. The CDR3 DNA reads TGTGCCAGCAGCCTCGACAGTAACACAGATACGCAGTATTTT. As protein: CASSLDSNTDTQYF.

This clone was seen only once. The J gene is TRBJ1-3, the V gene TRBV6-5; D may be TRBD1 (6 bases). Trimming removed 0 bases from V and 4 bases from J, with 10 bases in between. This CDR3 has 15 amino acids. Germline V gives CDR1 MNHEY, CDR2 SVGAGI. CDR3 protein: CASSYSPDRGNTIYF. CDR3 coding DNA: TGTGCCAGCAGTTACTCGCCTGACAGGGGAAACACCATATATTTT.

The rearrangement uses TRBV2 and TRBJ1-2, with TRBD1 matching 8 bases. The junction had 7 bases not matched to a gene; V was cut back by 7 bases and J by 3 bases. The germline V gene has CDR1 SNHLY and CDR2 FYNNEI. The CDR3 covers 14 residues. The CDR3 protein is CASTSDRADYGYTF. In DNA, the CDR3 is TGTGCCAGCACCTCGGACAGGGCGGACTATGGCTACACCTTC.

This clone has only one observation. The J gene is TRBJ2-5, the V gene TRBV4-1; 7 bases line up with TRBD1. With 4 bases clipped from V and 6 bases from J, the junction kept 11 bases outside the gene matches. The CDR3 has 15 amino acids. Germline-derived CDR1 and CDR2 are MGHRA and YSYEKL. The CDR3 is CASSRTPGGTQTQYF. The DNA for the CDR3 is TGCGCCAGCAGCCGTACACCAGGGGGTACCCAGACCCAGTACTTC.

The chain is built from TRBV2 and TRBJ2-3, with 10 bases that match TRBD2. V dropped 6 bases and J dropped 5; count of bases not matched to a gene: 8. The CDR3 is made up of 15 amino acids. In germline, CDR1 is SNHLY, CDR2 FYNNEI. The CDR3 reads CASRLAGGGGDTQYF. The CDR3 DNA is TGTGCCAGCAGATTAGCGGGAGGAGGCGGAGATACGCAGTATTTT.

The chain joins TRBV7-2 to TRBJ2-3, with TRBD1 matching 9 bases. Trimming cost V 7 bases and J 2 bases; bases outside gene matches: 10. CDR3 length equals 16 residues. Germline V gives CDR1 SGHTA, CDR2 FQGNSA. DNA for the CDR3: TGTGCCAGCAACCTGCTCGGGACAGGGAACACAGATACGCAGTATTTT. Translation gives CASNLLGTGNTDTQYF.

This clone was counted a few times. This chain uses TRBV4-1 with TRBJ1-6, with D tentatively TRBD1 (5 bases). V was trimmed by 4 bases and J by 9 bases, leaving 22 bases between them. CDR1 and CDR2 (germline): MGHRA, YSYEKL. The CDR3 runs to 17 residues. The CDR3 coding sequence is TGCGCCAGCAGCCGTCGGGGGGATGGGCGACGAGGTTCACCCCTCCACTTT. Protein product: CASSRRGDGRRGSPLHF.

This clone has only one observation. The chain combines TRBV6-5 with TRBJ2-7; 7 bases are shared with TRBD1. Germline trimming cut 3 bases from V and 2 bases from J; bases unmatched to any gene: 4. CDR1 is MNHEY and CDR2 is SVGAGI in the germline V gene. The CDR3 loop spans 14 amino acids. CDR3 protein: CASSYFQGAYEQYF. The CDR3 DNA reads as TGTGCCAGCAGTTATTTTCAGGGGGCCTACGAGCAGTACTTC.